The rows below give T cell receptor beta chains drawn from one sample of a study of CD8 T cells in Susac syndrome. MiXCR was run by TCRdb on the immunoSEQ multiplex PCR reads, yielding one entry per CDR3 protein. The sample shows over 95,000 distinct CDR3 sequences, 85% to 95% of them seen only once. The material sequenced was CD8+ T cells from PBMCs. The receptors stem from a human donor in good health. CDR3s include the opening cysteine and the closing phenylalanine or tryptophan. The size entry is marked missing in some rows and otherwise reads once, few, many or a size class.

CSGGQTNTEAFF,12,.,TRBJ1-1,TRBV29-1
CASSPPVFTDTQYF,14,.,TRBJ2-3,TRBV7-2
CASSLGTGIREKLFF,15,.,TRBJ1-4,TRBV5-6
CASSSSRQGYEQYF,14,.,TRBJ2-7,TRBV5-1
CAIKSSETQYF,11,.,TRBJ2-5,TRBV10-3
CASSQDWNQETQYF,14,once,TRBJ2-5,TRBV4-3
CASSYARSSGSSYEQYF,17,.,TRBJ2-7,TRBV6-5
CASSLRHGNTEAFF,14,.,TRBJ1-1,TRBV11-2
CSVGSQAFF,9,.,TRBJ1-1,TRBV29-1
CASSVGQGGSGELFF,15,.,TRBJ2-2,TRBV11-3
CASSLYRGIEQPQHF,15,.,TRBJ1-5,TRBV12-3/TRBV12-4
CASSYSLAGNSYEQYF,16,.,TRBJ2-7,TRBV6-5
CASSLGAGDSSYEQYF,16,.,TRBJ2-7,TRBV11-3
CASSGTGGDTDTQYF,15,.,TRBJ2-3,TRBV2
CASSLGPGSSTEAFF,15,.,TRBJ1-1,TRBV2
CSVLPSITEAFF,12,.,TRBJ1-1,TRBV29-1
CSARDADSFTEAFF,14,.,TRBJ1-1,TRBV20-1
CASKGGRKTQYF,12,.,TRBJ2-5,TRBV12-3/TRBV12-4
CASSPHQGAFEQYF,14,.,TRBJ2-7,TRBV14
CASSPGSSYNEQFF,14,.,TRBJ2-1,TRBV28
CSASPLAGRGDTQYF,15,once,TRBJ2-3,TRBV20-1
CASSLFVSRANQPQHF,16,.,TRBJ1-5,TRBV7-2
CSARPGMGQETQYF,14,.,TRBJ2-5,TRBV20-1
CASSLDGLSGDTQYF,15,.,TRBJ2-3,TRBV5-1
CASTNSANEAFF,12,.,TRBJ1-1,TRBV6-6
CASSHPGANVLTF,13,.,TRBJ2-6,TRBV12-3/TRBV12-4
CASSAERDAYNEQFF,15,.,TRBJ2-1,TRBV5-5
CASSLLGQGSYEQYF,15,.,TRBJ2-7,TRBV7-9
CASSLGEPGHEQFF,14,.,TRBJ2-1,TRBV5-1
CASSSLGSSNQPQHF,15,.,TRBJ1-5,TRBV28
CASSSTTVPDTQYF,14,.,TRBJ2-3,TRBV6-2/TRBV6-3
CASSLSGTQTLGEKLFF,17,.,TRBJ1-4,TRBV28
CASSRQGSSYEQYF,14,.,TRBJ2-7,TRBV12-3/TRBV12-4
CSVRGTGATNEKLFF,15,.,TRBJ1-4,TRBV29-1
CASSKGQGNTEAFF,14,.,TRBJ1-1,TRBV5-1
CASSYTRTGNTGELFF,16,once,TRBJ2-2,TRBV6-2/TRBV6-3
CASSRGQGIEGYTF,14,.,TRBJ1-2,TRBV6-6
CASKMNLNTEAFF,13,.,TRBJ1-1,TRBV6-5
CASSIVIGGEAFF,13,.,TRBJ1-1,TRBV19